The rows below give T cell receptor beta chains drawn from one sample of a study of cytomegalovirus exposure and HLA in healthy donors. Only in-frame clones appear in the TCRdb table, and some are missing; sequencing was by immunoSEQ multiplex PCR. Here the sample spans nearly 95,000 clones, 7.6% being singletons. The sample consisted of PBMCs. These receptors all come from a man between 45 and 60 years old in good health and CMV-seronegative. The CDR3 runs from the conserved cysteine through the conserved F or W. Each record gives: clone size, J gene, V gene, D gene, CDR3 DNA, CDR3 protein. D genes are given only for firm matches. Expanded clones are given a class, and other clones once, few, many or no size at all.

abundance: few
j_gene: TRBJ2-3
v_gene: TRBV6-1
d_gene: TRBD1
CDR3nt: TGTGCCAGCAGTGAAGGGGGGACAGGGAGCACAGATACGCAGTATTTT
CDR3aa: CASSEGGTGSTDTQYF

abundance: NA
j_gene: TRBJ2-1
v_gene: TRBV27
d_gene: TRBD2
CDR3nt: TGTGCCAGCCGGAGCGGGAGTGGGTACAATGAGCAGTTCTTC
CDR3aa: CASRSGSGYNEQFF

abundance: NA
j_gene: TRBJ2-5
v_gene: TRBV29-1
d_gene: NA
CDR3nt: TGCAGCGACCGAGGGCCTCGAGGGACCCAGTACTTC
CDR3aa: CSDRGPRGTQYF

abundance: NA
j_gene: TRBJ2-7
v_gene: TRBV6-5
d_gene: NA
CDR3nt: TGTGCCAGCAGGAATGGCCTCGAGCAGTACTTC
CDR3aa: CASRNGLEQYF

abundance: few
j_gene: TRBJ1-2
v_gene: TRBV5-1
d_gene: TRBD1
CDR3nt: TGCGCCAGCAGCTCGGGACAGGACTATGGCTACACCTTC
CDR3aa: CASSSGQDYGYTF

abundance: NA
j_gene: TRBJ2-1
v_gene: TRBV30
d_gene: TRBD2
CDR3nt: TGTGCCTGGAGTGTACCTCCACTAGCGGGTCTCTACAATGAGCAGTTCTTC
CDR3aa: CAWSVPPLAGLYNEQFF

abundance: NA
j_gene: TRBJ1-2
v_gene: TRBV6-1
d_gene: TRBD1
CDR3nt: TGTGCCAGCAGTGAATTTCCTTTGGAACAGGGGGCAAGGGGCTACACCTTC
CDR3aa: CASSEFPLEQGARGYTF

abundance: few
j_gene: TRBJ2-7
v_gene: TRBV7-2
d_gene: NA
CDR3nt: TGTGCCAGCAGCTTATTATGGACAGCCGGGCACGAGCAGTACTTC
CDR3aa: CASSLLWTAGHEQYF

abundance: few
j_gene: TRBJ2-3
v_gene: TRBV4-1
d_gene: NA
CDR3nt: TGCGCCAGCAGCCAAGATCCCCCGGGGTCCGGAGATACGCAGTATTTT
CDR3aa: CASSQDPPGSGDTQYF

abundance: few
j_gene: TRBJ1-2
v_gene: TRBV27
d_gene: NA
CDR3nt: TGTGCCAGCAGTCCAACAGAGAGCTATGGCTACACCTTC
CDR3aa: CASSPTESYGYTF

abundance: many
j_gene: TRBJ2-2
v_gene: TRBV5-1
d_gene: TRBD2
CDR3nt: TGCGCCAGCAGCTTGGTACTAGCGGGGAACACCGGGGAGCTGTTTTTT
CDR3aa: CASSLVLAGNTGELFF

abundance: NA
j_gene: TRBJ2-7
v_gene: TRBV19
d_gene: TRBD2
CDR3nt: TGTGCCAGTAGTGCTAGCGGGAGCACCTACGAGCAGTACTTC
CDR3aa: CASSASGSTYEQYF

abundance: few
j_gene: TRBJ2-7
v_gene: TRBV27
d_gene: NA
CDR3nt: TGTGCCAGCAGTTCGGGACTTGCGAGCGTGCAGTACTTC
CDR3aa: CASSSGLASVQYF

abundance: NA
j_gene: TRBJ2-1
v_gene: TRBV5-1
d_gene: TRBD2
CDR3nt: TGCGCCAGCAGCTTGGTCGCTAGCGGAAAGAATGAGCAGTTCTTC
CDR3aa: CASSLVASGKNEQFF

abundance: few
j_gene: TRBJ1-1
v_gene: TRBV6-5
d_gene: NA
CDR3nt: TGTGCCAGCAGTTACGCCATCGGGACTGAAGCTTTCTTT
CDR3aa: CASSYAIGTEAFF

abundance: NA
j_gene: TRBJ2-3
v_gene: TRBV28
d_gene: TRBD2
CDR3nt: TGTGCCAGCAGCGGTGGGACTAGCGGGCTCACAGATACGCAGTATTTT
CDR3aa: CASSGGTSGLTDTQYF

abundance: few
j_gene: TRBJ2-2
v_gene: TRBV25-1
d_gene: TRBD2
CDR3nt: TGTGCCAGCAGTAGCGGGAGCACCACCGGGGAGCTGTTTTTT
CDR3aa: CASSSGSTTGELFF